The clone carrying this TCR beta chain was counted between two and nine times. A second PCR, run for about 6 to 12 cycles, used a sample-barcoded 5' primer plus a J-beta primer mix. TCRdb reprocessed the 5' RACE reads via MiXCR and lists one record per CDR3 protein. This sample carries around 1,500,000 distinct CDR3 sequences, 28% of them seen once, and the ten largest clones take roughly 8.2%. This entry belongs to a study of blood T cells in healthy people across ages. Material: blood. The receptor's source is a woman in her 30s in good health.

CDR3 coding DNA: TGTGCCAGCAGCTTAGACCGCAGGGCTTATGGCTACACCTTC. Protein sequence: CASSLDRRAYGYTF. The rearrangement uses TRBV11-2 and TRBJ1-2, with D perhaps TRBD1 (5 bases). V was clipped by 0 bases and J by 5 bases, with 10 bases between them. The CDR3 is 14 amino acids. CDR1 and CDR2 (germline): SGHAT, FQNNGV.